This T cell receptor beta chain stems from a study of tumor and adjacent non-tumor tissue in lung cancer. Turning to the study itself: About 4.17 million productive TCRbeta reads were obtained per sample on average. Study-wide points: Top 100 clones took a larger repertoire share in normal lung.

No cell sorting was done before RNA was extracted from the tissue. The CDR3 consists of 14 residues. The germline V gene encodes CDR1 ENHRY and CDR2 SYGVKD. A modified ARM-PCR protocol with three rounds of nested PCR amplified TCRbeta. Each CDR3 protein gets one entry after TCRdb re-called the multiplex PCR reads with MiXCR. The sample includes 75,000 to 80,000 distinct CDR3 sequences, 80% to 85% of them seen just once. In the case of this clonotype: The antigen is undetermined. One end of the junction varies from germline; a read error may be responsible.

The TCR sequence derives from a woman in her forties or fifties with non-small cell lung cancer. The chain carries TRBV10-3 and TRBJ2-5; D perhaps matches TRBD1 (8 bases). Sequencing was done on a sample of lung tumor tissue. DNA for the CDR3: TGTCCCATCAGTGACAGCGGGACAGGAGAGATCAAGTACTTC. This codes for CPISDSGTGEIKYF.